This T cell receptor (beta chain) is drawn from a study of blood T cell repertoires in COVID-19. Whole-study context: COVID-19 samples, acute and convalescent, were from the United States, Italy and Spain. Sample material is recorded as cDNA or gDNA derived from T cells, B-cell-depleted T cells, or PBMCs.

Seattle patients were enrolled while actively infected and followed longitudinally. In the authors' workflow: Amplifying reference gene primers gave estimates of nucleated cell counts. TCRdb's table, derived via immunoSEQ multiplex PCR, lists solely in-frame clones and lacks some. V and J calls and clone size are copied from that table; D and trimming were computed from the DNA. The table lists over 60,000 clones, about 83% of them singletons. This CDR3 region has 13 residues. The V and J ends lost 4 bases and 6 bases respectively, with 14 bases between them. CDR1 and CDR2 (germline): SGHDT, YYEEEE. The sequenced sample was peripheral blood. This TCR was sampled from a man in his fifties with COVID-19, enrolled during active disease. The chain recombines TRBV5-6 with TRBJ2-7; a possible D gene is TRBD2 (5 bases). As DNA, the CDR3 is TGTGCCAGCAGCCCCGGACGGGGTATCGAGCAGTACTTC. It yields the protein CASSPGRGIEQYF. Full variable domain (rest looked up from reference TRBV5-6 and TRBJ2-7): DAGVTQSPTHLIKTRGQQVTLRCSPKSGHDTVSWYQQALGQGPQFIFQYYEEEERQRGNFPDRFSGHQFPNYSSELNVNALLLGDSALYLCASSPGRGIEQYFGPGTRLTVT.